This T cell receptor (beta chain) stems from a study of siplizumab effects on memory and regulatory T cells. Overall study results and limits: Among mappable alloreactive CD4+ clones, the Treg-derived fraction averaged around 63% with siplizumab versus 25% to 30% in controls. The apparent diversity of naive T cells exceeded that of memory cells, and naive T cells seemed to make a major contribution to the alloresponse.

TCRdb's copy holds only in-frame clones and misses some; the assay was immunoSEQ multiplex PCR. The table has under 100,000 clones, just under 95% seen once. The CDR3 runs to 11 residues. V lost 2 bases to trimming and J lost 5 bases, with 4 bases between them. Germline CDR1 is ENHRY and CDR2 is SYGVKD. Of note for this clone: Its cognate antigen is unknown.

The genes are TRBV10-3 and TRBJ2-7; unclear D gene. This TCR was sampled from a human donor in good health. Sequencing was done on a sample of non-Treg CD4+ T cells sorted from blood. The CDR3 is CAISELNEQYF. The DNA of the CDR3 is TGTGCCATCAGTGAGCTCAACGAGCAGTACTTC.